The present T cell receptor beta chain was sequenced within a study of OX40 agonist ivuxolimab in advanced cancers. As for the study in general: As their treatment, patients were administered ivuxolimab, an agonistic anti-OX40 (CD134) antibody. Study outcomes and limitations: Several nonresponders also turned out to have low normalized T-cell clonal expansion.

A remark on this clone: The antigen is not known.

Autoimmune disease history or systemic immunosuppression led to patients being barred. TCRdb's table, derived via immunoSEQ multiplex PCR, lists solely in-frame clones and lacks some. The sample includes about 55,000 clones, roughly 86% of them seen just once. Germline V CDR1 and CDR2: SGHTA, FQGNSA. Germline trimming cut 0 bases from V and 5 bases from J; bases unmatched to any gene: 13. The CDR3 contains 19 residues. The sample consisted of CD4+ or CD8+ T cells sorted from blood, taken in a trial of the OX40 agonist ivuxolimab. J is TRBJ2-7 and V is TRBV7-2, with 13 bases aligning to TRBD2. The TCR comes from an adult with an advanced solid tumor such as melanoma, head and neck, liver or kidney cancer. The CDR3 here is CASSLAIGRTSGRSNEQYF. The DNA for the CDR3 is TGTGCCAGCAGCTTAGCGATCGGTCGGACTAGCGGGAGATCCAACGAGCAGTACTTC.